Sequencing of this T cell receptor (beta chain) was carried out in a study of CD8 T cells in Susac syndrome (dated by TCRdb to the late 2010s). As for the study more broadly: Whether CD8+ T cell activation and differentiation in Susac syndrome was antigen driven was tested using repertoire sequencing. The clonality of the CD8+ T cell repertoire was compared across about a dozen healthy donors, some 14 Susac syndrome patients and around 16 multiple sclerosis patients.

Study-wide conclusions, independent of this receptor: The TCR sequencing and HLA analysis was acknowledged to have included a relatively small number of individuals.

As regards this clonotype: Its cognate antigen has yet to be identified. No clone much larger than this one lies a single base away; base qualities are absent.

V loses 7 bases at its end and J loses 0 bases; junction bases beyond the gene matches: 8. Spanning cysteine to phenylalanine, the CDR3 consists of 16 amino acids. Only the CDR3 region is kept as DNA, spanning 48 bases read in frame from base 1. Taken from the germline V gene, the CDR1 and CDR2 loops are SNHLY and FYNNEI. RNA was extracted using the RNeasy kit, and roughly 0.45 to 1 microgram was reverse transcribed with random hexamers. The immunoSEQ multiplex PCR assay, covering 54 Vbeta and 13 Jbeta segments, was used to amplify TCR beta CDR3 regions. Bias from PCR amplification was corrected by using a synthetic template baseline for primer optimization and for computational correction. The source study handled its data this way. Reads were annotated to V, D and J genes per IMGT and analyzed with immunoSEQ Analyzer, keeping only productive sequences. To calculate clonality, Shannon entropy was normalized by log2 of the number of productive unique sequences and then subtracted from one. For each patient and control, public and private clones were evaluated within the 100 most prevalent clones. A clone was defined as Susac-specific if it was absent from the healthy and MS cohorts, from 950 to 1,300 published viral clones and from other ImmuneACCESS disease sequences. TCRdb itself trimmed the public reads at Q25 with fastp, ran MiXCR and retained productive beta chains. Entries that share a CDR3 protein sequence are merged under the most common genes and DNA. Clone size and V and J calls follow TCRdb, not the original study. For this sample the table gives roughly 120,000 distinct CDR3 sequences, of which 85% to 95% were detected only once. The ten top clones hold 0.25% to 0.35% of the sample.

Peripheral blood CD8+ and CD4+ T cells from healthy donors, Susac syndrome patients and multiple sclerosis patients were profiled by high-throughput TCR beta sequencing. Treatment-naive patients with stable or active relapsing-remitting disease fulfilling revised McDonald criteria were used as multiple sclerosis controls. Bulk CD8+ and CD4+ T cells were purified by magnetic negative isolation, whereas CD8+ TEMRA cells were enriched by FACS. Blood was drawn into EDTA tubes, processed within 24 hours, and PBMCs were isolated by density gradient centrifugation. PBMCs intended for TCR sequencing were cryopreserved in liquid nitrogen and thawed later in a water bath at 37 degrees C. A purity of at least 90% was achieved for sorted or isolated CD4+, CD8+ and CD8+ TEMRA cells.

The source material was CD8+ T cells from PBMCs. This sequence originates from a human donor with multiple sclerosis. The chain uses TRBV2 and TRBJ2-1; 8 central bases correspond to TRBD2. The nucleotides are TGTGCCAGCACCCTGAGAAGCGGGAGCTCCTACAATGAGCAGTTCTTC. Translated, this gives CASTLRSGSSYNEQFF.